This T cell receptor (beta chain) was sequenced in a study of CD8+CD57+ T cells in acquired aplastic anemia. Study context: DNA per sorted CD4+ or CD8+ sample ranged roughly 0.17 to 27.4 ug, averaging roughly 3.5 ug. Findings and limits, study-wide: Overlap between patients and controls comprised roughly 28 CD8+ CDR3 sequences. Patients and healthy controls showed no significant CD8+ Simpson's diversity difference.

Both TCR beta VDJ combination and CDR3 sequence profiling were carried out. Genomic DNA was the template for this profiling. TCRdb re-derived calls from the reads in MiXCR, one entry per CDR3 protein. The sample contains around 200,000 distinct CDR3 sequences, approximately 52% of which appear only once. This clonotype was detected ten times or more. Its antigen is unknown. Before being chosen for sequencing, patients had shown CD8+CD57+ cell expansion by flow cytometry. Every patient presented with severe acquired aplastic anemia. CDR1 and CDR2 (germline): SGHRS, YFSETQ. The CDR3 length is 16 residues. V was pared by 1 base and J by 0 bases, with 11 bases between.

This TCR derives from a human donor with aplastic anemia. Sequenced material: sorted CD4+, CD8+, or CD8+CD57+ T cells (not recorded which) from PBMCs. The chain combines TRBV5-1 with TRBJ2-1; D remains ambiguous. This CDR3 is CASSLSARNSYNEQFF. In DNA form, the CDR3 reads TGCGCCAGCAGCTTGAGCGCCCGCAACTCCTACAATGAGCAGTTCTTC.